The next 27 T cell receptor beta chains were all read from a single sample in a study of OX40 agonist ivuxolimab in advanced cancers. Sequencing used immunoSEQ multiplex PCR; TCRdb keeps in-frame clones, though not all of them. The repertoire has around 63,000 clones, approximately 79% of them found once; the top ten carry approximately 10%. Sequencing was performed on CD4+ or CD8+ T cells sorted from blood, taken in a trial of the OX40 agonist ivuxolimab. Source of these receptors: an adult with an advanced solid tumor such as melanoma, head and neck, liver or kidney cancer.

The chain carries TRBV7-8 and TRBJ1-1; D is uncertain. The CDR3 runs 13 residues. CDR1 is SGHVS, CDR2 FQNEAQ, per germline. V was pared by 5 bases and J by 0 bases, with 7 bases between. CDR3 residues: CASSNSMNTEAFF. CDR3 sequence (DNA): TGTGCCAGCAGCAACAGCATGAACACTGAAGCTTTCTTT.

This clone was seen just once. This chain links TRBV7-9 with TRBJ2-3; 9 nucleotides align to TRBD2. The CDR3 totals 14 residues. Unmatched junction bases numbered 2, after V lost 6 bases and J lost 1 base. Per the germline V gene, CDR1 is SEHNR and CDR2 is FQNEAQ (reference sequence). The chain's CDR3 is CASSPSGGTDTQYF. CDR3 in DNA: TGTGCCAGCAGTCCTAGCGGGGGCACAGATACGCAGTATTTT.

This chain uses TRBV9 with TRBJ2-1, with D possibly matching TRBD1 (6 bases). Germline V gene lookup returns CDR1 SGDLS and CDR2 YYNGEE. This CDR3 is built from 15 residues. Trimming cost V 2 bases and J 0 bases, with 9 bases left between them. The CDR3 reads CASSVGQNSYNEQFF. CDR3 nucleotides: TGTGCCAGCAGCGTTGGACAGAACTCCTACAATGAGCAGTTCTTC. The complete variable domain, with remaining parts taken from reference TRBV9 and TRBJ2-1, reads DSGVTQTPKHLITATGQRVTLRCSPRSGDLSVYWYQQSLDQGLQFLIQYYNGEERAKGNILERFSAQQFPDLHSELNLSSLELGDSALYFCASSVGQNSYNEQFFGPGTRLTVL.

This chain connects TRBV10-3 to TRBJ1-4; TRBD1 aligns across 10 bases. Germline lookup yields CDR1 ENHRY and CDR2 SYGVKD. After removal of 4 bases from V and 8 bases from J, the junction contained 4 bases not matched to a gene. The CDR3 runs to 14 residues. CDR3: CAISVGTGDEKLFF. CDR3 bases: TGTGCCATCAGTGTCGGGACAGGGGACGAAAAACTGTTTTTT.

This chain uses TRBV28 with TRBJ2-7; weak D call: TRBD2 (6 bases). The CDR3 totals 15 residues. Germline lookup yields CDR1 MDHEN and CDR2 SYDVKM. V dropped 3 bases and J dropped 3 bases, with 15 bases sitting between them. The CDR3 DNA reads TGTGCCAGCAGTTTGGGGGGATGGCTAAACTACGAGCAGTACTTC. This codes for CASSLGGWLNYEQYF. Together with reference TRBV28 and TRBJ2-7, the CDR3 gives the full variable domain: DVKVTQSSRYLVKRTGEKVFLECVQDMDHENMFWYRQDPGLGLRLIYFSYDVKMKEKGDIPEGYSVSREKKERFSLILESASTNQTSMYLCASSLGGWLNYEQYFGPGTRLTVT.

This clone was observed a few times. This sequence joins TRBV10-3 and TRBJ2-7, with 9 nucleotides matching TRBD1. CDR3 length: 16 residues. The V gene end was trimmed by 2 bases and the J gene end by 5 bases; junction bases not matched to a gene: 10. The V gene's germline CDR1 is ENHRY and CDR2 SYGVKD. DNA of the CDR3: TGTGCCATCAGTGAGGGGGGACAGGGTCGTCAGGACGAGCAGTACTTC. This translates into CAISEGGQGRQDEQYF.

The gene calls are TRBV7-2 and TRBJ2-1, with 7 bases that match TRBD1. Germline V gene data show CDR1 as SGHTA and CDR2 as FQGNSA. CDR3 length: 15 residues. With V trimmed by 4 bases and J by 10 bases, 13 bases remained unmatched. The CDR3 is CASSSYGTVIEEQFF. The CDR3 bases are TGTGCCAGCAGCTCCTACGGGACAGTGATTGAGGAGCAGTTCTTC.

This clone was detected only once. The chain joins TRBV6-5 to TRBJ2-3; D gene ambiguous. Germline lookup yields CDR1 MNHEY and CDR2 SVGAGI. The CDR3 has 12 residues. V gave up 6 bases and J gave up 0 bases, with 4 bases separating them. DNA of the CDR3: TGTGCCAGCAGCGTAAGCACAGATACGCAGTATTTT. This sequence encodes CASSVSTDTQYF.

The chain joins TRBV5-6 to TRBJ1-4; 8 bases line up with TRBD1. This CDR3 has 14 amino acids. Germline trimming cut 3 bases from V and 6 bases from J; bases unmatched to any gene: 4. Germline-derived CDR1 and CDR2 are SGHDT and YYEEEE. CDR3 coding DNA: TGTGCCAGCAGCTCACAGGGGGGGTATGAAAAACTGTTTTTT. Its protein is CASSSQGGYEKLFF. The complete variable domain, with remaining parts taken from reference TRBV5-6 and TRBJ1-4, reads DAGVTQSPTHLIKTRGQQVTLRCSPKSGHDTVSWYQQALGQGPQFIFQYYEEEERQRGNFPDRFSGHQFPNYSSELNVNALLLGDSALYLCASSSQGGYEKLFFGSGTQLSVL.

The chain joins TRBV14 to TRBJ2-1, with a possible D match to TRBD1 (6 bases). V lost 1 base, J lost 2 bases, and 18 bases lay in between. Germline values: CDR1 SGHDN, CDR2 FVKESK. The CDR3 length is 18 residues. The CDR3 reads CASSQVRAVDRTYNEQFF. The CDR3, as DNA: TGTGCCAGCAGCCAAGTAAGGGCCGTCGACAGGACCTACAATGAGCAGTTCTTC.

The chain employs TRBV20-1 and TRBJ1-1; D not certain. The germline CDR1 and CDR2 sequences are DFQATT and SNEGSKA (reference sequence). Trimming took off 4 bases at V and 5 bases at J, with 8 bases between the two ends. The CDR3 has 11 residues. The CDR3 sequence: CSAKLGTEAFF. In DNA form, the CDR3 reads TGCAGTGCTAAACTTGGAACTGAAGCTTTCTTT.

The sample holds one count of this clone. The chain has TRBV28 and TRBJ2-2; 7 nucleotides line up with TRBD1. Germline values: CDR1 MDHEN, CDR2 SYDVKM. The length of the CDR3 is 14 residues. The ends lost 6 bases at V and 4 bases at J; junction bases unmatched: 5. CDR3 nucleotides: TGTGCCAGCAGACAGGGGACACCCACCGGGGAGCTGTTTTTT. It specifies CASRQGTPTGELFF.

The chain joins TRBV5-5 to TRBJ2-7; D could derive from TRBD1 or TRBD2 (5 bases each). V shed 4 bases and J shed 4 bases, with 9 bases lying between them. CDR3 size: 12 residues. CDR1 SGHKS and CDR2 YYEKEE come from the germline V gene (reference sequence). Here the CDR3 reads CASSEGPYEQYF. The DNA for the CDR3 is TGTGCCAGCAGCGAGGGACCTTACGAGCAGTACTTC.

The V and J genes are TRBV19 and TRBJ1-2; D uncertain. V was cut by 1 base and J by 1 base, with 7 bases left in between. Germline V gives CDR1 LNHDA, CDR2 SQIVND (reference sequence). The CDR3 sequence is 14 residues long. The CDR3 coding sequence is TGTGCCAGTAGTATAGTGCAGAATAACTATGGCTACACCTTC. Translating gives CASSIVQNNYGYTF.

This clone was picked up a small number of times. The chain joins TRBV7-9 to TRBJ2-5; D could derive from TRBD1 or TRBD2 (5 bases each). With 0 bases removed from V and 5 bases from J, the gap between germline ends came to 13 bases. CDR3 length equals 15 residues. CDR1 and CDR2 from the germline V gene are SEHNR and FQNEAQ (reference sequence). This CDR3 reads CASSLAGGVEETQYF. The CDR3 region has the DNA TGTGCCAGCAGCTTAGCTGGGGGAGTGGAGGAGACCCAGTACTTC.

The genes are TRBV5-6 and TRBJ2-5, with D perhaps TRBD1 or TRBD2 (5 bases each). The germline gives CDR1 SGHDT, CDR2 YYEEEE. This CDR3 is 14 amino acids long. The germline V and J ends were trimmed by 4 bases and 5 bases, with 15 bases remaining between them. CDR3 loop: CASSGDRSRETQYF. The CDR3 DNA reads TGTGCCAGCAGCGGGGACCGTTCCCGGGAGACCCAGTACTTC.

The CDR3 loop reads CASSLGDRGRTDTQYF. The CDR3 DNA is TGCGCCAGCAGCTTGGGGGACAGGGGACGGACAGATACGCAGTATTTT. The chain employs TRBV5-1 and TRBJ2-3, with 10 nucleotides matching TRBD1. This CDR3 contains 16 residues. Germline V gene data show CDR1 as SGHRS and CDR2 as YFSETQ. Losses at the gene ends were 0 bases for V and 3 bases for J; bases not matched to a gene: 4. The variable domain in full, completed from reference TRBV5-1 and TRBJ2-3, reads KAGVTQTPRYLIKTRGQQVTLSCSPISGHRSVSWYQQTPGQGLQFLFEYFSETQRNKGNFPGRFSGRQFSNSRSEMNVSTLELGDSALYLCASSLGDRGRTDTQYFGPGTRLTVL.

In its sample, this clone was seen once. V usage is TRBV11-3 and J usage is TRBJ1-2; 9 nucleotides align to TRBD1. V dropped 2 bases and J dropped 5; count of bases not matched to a gene: 18. The CDR3 is 19 amino acids. CDR1 is SGHNT and CDR2 is YENEEA in the germline V gene. CDR3 region: CASSLLGGGQGLIGYGYTF. For the CDR3, the DNA is TGTGCCAGCAGCTTATTGGGTGGTGGACAGGGGTTGATTGGGTATGGCTACACCTTC.

This clone was recorded only once. The genes are TRBV15 and TRBJ1-4, with 7 bases aligning to TRBD1. The V gene end was trimmed by 4 bases and the J gene end by 7 bases; junction bases not matched to a gene: 18. Germline V gene data show CDR1 as LNHNV and CDR2 as YYDKDF (reference sequence). CDR3 length: 18 amino acids. For the CDR3, the DNA is TGTGCCACCAGCATCGAGTTGTTTGGTACAGGGGTTGGTGAAAAACTGTTTTTT. It translates to CATSIELFGTGVGEKLFF.

This clone was seen only once. CDR3 nucleotides: TGTGCCACCGGACAGGACAATCAGCCCCAGCATTTT. Encoded protein: CATGQDNQPQHF. The chain is built from TRBV7-8 and TRBJ1-5, with 7 bases aligning to TRBD1. The germline gives CDR1 SGHVS, CDR2 FQNEAQ. This CDR3 region has 12 residues. With V trimmed by 10 bases and J by 3 bases, 3 bases remained unmatched.

The chain has TRBV27 and TRBJ2-1, with TRBD2 as a possible D gene (5 bases). V lost 6 bases to trimming and J lost 3 bases, with 12 bases between them. Germline V CDR1 and CDR2: MNHEY, SMNVEV (reference sequence). The CDR3 extends over 14 amino acids. The CDR3 nucleotides read TGTGCCAGCAGAGGAGCGCGGGTCTACAATGAGCAGTTCTTC. Translation: CASRGARVYNEQFF.

The V gene is TRBV4-1, the J gene TRBJ1-4; TRBD1 is a possible D gene (5 bases). The CDR3 runs to 17 residues. The V end was cut by 2 bases, the J end by 5 bases, with 18 bases between. From germline, CDR1 is MGHRA and CDR2 YSYEKL. CDR3: CASSQRDQGLNNEKLFF. The CDR3 coding sequence is TGCGCCAGCAGCCAACGGGACCAGGGCTTAAACAATGAAAAACTGTTTTTT.

This clone has more than one count but fewer than ten. The chain couples TRBV9 to TRBJ2-1; 8 positions agree with TRBD1. Losses at the gene ends were 3 bases for V and 5 bases for J; bases not matched to a gene: 4. This CDR3 spans 14 amino acids. The V gene's germline CDR1 is SGDLS and CDR2 YYNGEE. The CDR3 DNA is TGTGCCAGCAGCGGGACAGGGTGGAACAATGAGCAGTTCTTC. Residues: CASSGTGWNNEQFF.

The V and J genes are TRBV28 and TRBJ2-7; D unclear. The CDR3 consists of 14 residues. Germline loops: CDR1 MDHEN, CDR2 SYDVKM. V was shortened by 3 bases and J by 4 bases, with 13 bases between the two germline ends. CDR3 residues: CASSFKFGRYEQYF. DNA of the CDR3: TGTGCCAGCAGTTTCAAATTTGGTAGGTACGAGCAGTACTTC.

This chain uses TRBV13 with TRBJ2-7, with D possibly matching TRBD2 (5 bases). The CDR3 extends over 14 amino acids. V gave up 5 bases and J gave up 3 bases, with 14 bases separating them. The V gene's germline CDR1 is PRHDT and CDR2 FYEKMQ (reference sequence). CDR3 DNA sequence: TGTGCCAGCAGCCCTCCCGGAGGTCACTACGAGCAGTACTTC. This codes for CASSPPGGHYEQYF.

CDR3 in amino acids: CASRKGTGGNTGELFF. The CDR3 nucleotides read TGTGCCAGCAGAAAGGGGACAGGGGGCAACACCGGGGAGCTGTTTTTT. The chain uses TRBV27 and TRBJ2-2; 12 bases line up with TRBD1. The V and J ends lost 6 bases and 2 bases, in that order; junction bases with no gene match: 4. Germline V gene lookup returns CDR1 MNHEY and CDR2 SMNVEV (reference sequence). This CDR3 comprises 16 residues.

To note about this clone: The DNA is left out, because the CDR3 cannot be placed on it with certainty; the CDR3 is given as TCRdb lists it. The chain uses TRBV6-6 and TRBJ1-1; the table's D gene call, TRBD1, was not cross checked with the DNA. The CDR3 adds up to 16 amino acids, both ends counted. CDR1 MNHNY and CDR2 SVGAGI come from the germline V gene (reference sequence). CDR3 loop: CASSSSTGGGGTEAFF.